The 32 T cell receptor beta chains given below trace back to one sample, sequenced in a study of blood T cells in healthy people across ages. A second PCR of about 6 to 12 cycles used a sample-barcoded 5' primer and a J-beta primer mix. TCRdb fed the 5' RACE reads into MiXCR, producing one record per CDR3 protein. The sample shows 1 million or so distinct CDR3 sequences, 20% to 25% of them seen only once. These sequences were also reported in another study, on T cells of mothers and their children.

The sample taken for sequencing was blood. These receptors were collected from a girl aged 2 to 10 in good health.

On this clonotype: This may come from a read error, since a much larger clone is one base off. This CDR3 is CSARDATRDYEQYF. The CDR3 DNA sequence: TGCAGTGCTAGAGATGCGACTAGAGACTACGAGCAGTACTTC. V is TRBV20-1 and J is TRBJ2-7, with D perhaps matching TRBD2 (6 bases). The CDR3 is made up of 14 amino acids. Germline lookup yields CDR1 DFQATT and CDR2 SNEGSKA (reference sequence). V was cut by 0 bases and J by 3 bases, with 12 bases left in between.

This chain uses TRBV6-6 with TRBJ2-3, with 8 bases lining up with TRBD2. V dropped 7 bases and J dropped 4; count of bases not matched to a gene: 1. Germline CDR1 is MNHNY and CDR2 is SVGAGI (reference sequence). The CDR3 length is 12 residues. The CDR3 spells CASKRGSDTQYF. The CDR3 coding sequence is TGTGCCAGCAAGCGGGGGTCAGATACGCAGTATTTT.

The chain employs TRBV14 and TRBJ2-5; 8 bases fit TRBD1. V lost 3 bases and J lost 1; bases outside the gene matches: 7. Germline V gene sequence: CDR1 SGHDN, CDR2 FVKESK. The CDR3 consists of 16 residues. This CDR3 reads CASSHDGTGIQETQYF. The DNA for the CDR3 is TGTGCCAGCAGCCACGACGGGACAGGTATCCAAGAGACCCAGTACTTC.

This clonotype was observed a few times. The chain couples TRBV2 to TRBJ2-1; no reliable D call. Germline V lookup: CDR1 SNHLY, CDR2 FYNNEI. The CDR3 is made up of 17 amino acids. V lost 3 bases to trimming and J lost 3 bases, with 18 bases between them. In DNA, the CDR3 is TGTGCCAGCAGTGACGGATACGACCCGCCCGACTACAATGAGCAGTTCTTC. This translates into CASSDGYDPPDYNEQFF.

CDR3 nucleotides: TGCGCCAGCAGCTATACGGGACTGCCAAGCTCCTACAATGAGCAGTTCTTC. Translated: CASSYTGLPSSYNEQFF. The V and J genes are TRBV5-1 and TRBJ2-1; a possible D gene is TRBD2 (6 bases). CDR3 size: 17 residues. Trimming pared 3 bases from V and 0 bases from J, leaving 16 bases between. Germline V gene lookup returns CDR1 SGHRS and CDR2 YFSETQ.

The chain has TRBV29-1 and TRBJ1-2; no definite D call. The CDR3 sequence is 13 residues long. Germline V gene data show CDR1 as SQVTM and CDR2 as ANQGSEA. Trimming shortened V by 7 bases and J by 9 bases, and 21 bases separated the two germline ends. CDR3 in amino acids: CSDSEATFWSYTF. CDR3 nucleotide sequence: TGCAGCGATTCCGAGGCTACGTTTTGGAGCTACACCTTC.

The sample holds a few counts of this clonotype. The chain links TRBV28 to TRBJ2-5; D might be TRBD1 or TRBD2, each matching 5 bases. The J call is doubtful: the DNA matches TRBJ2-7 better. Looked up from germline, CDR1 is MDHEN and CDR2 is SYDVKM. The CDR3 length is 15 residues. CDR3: CASTSRGARTYEQYF. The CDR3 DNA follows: TGTGCCAGCACCTCACGGGGCGCCAGAACCTACGAGCAGTACTTC.

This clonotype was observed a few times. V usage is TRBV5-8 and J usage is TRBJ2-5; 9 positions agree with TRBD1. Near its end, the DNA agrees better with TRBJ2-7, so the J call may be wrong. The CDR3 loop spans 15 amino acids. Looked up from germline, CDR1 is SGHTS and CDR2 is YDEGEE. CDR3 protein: CASSHRDRATYEQYF. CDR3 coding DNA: TGTGCCAGCAGCCACCGGGACAGGGCCACCTACGAGCAGTACTTC.

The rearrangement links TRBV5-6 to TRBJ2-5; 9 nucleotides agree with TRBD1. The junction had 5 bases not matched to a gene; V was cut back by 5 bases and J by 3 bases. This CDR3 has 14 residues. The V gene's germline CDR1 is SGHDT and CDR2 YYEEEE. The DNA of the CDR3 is TGTGCCAGCAGAGGGACAGGGACAGAAGAGACCCAGTACTTC. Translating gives CASRGTGTEETQYF.

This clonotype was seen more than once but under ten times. The CDR3 region is CASSLNGGPNTEAFF. CDR3 DNA: TGCGCCAGCAGCTTGAATGGGGGCCCGAACACTGAAGCTTTCTTT. V usage is TRBV5-1 and J usage is TRBJ1-1; D may be TRBD1 (6 bases). V was pared by 1 base and J by 1 base, with 11 bases between. The germline V gene encodes CDR1 SGHRS and CDR2 YFSETQ. The CDR3 covers 15 residues.

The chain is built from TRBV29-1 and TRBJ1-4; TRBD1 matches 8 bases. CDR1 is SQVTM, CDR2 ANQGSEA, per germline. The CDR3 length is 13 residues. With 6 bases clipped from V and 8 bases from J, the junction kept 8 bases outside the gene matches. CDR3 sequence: CSVAGGAYEKLFF. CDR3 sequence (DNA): TGCAGCGTGGCAGGGGGCGCTTACGAAAAACTGTTTTTT.

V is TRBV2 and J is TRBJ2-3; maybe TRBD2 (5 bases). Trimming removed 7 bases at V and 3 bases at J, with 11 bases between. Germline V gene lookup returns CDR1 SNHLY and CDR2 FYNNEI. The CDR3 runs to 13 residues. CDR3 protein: CASNQAETDTQYF. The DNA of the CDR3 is TGTGCCAGCAACCAAGCGGAGACAGATACGCAGTATTTT.

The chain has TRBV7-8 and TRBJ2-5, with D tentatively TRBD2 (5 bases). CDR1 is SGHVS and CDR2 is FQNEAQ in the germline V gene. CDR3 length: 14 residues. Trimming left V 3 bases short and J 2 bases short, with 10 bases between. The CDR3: CASSFRGIQETQYF. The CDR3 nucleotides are TGTGCCAGCAGCTTTAGAGGGATACAAGAGACCCAGTACTTC.

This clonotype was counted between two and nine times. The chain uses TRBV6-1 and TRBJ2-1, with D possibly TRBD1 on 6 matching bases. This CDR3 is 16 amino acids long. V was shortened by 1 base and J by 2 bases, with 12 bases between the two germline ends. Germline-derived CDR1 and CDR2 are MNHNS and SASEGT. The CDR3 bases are TGTGCCAGCAGTGAAGAAGACAGGTTACCCTACAATGAGCAGTTCTTC. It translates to CASSEEDRLPYNEQFF.

The CDR3 is CSARDASGSQETQYF. The CDR3, as DNA: TGCAGTGCTAGAGACGCCAGCGGGAGTCAAGAGACCCAGTACTTC. The chain has TRBV20-1 and TRBJ2-5, with 8 bases identical to TRBD2. The CDR3 loop spans 15 amino acids. V lost 0 bases to trimming and J lost 2 bases; unmatched junction nucleotides: 5. The V gene's germline CDR1 is DFQATT and CDR2 SNEGSKA (reference sequence).

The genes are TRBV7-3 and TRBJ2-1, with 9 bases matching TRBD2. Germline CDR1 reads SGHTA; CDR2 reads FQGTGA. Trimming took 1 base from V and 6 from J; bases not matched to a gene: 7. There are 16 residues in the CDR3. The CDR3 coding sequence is TGTGCCAGCAGCTTAATAGGGGGACTAGCCGGCAATGAGCAGTTCTTC. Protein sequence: CASSLIGGLAGNEQFF.

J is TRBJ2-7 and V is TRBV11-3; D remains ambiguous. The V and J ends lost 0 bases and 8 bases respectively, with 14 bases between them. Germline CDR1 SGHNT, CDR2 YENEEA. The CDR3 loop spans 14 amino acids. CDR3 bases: TGTGCCAGCAGCTTAGAGGTTCCCGGATTTAAGCAGTACTTC. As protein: CASSLEVPGFKQYF.

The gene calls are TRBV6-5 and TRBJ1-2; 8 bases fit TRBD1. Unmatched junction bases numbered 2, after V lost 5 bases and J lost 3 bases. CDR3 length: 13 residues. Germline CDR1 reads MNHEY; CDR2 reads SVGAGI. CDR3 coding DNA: TGTGCCAGCAGTAAACAGGGGGACTATGGCTACACCTTC. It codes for CASSKQGDYGYTF.

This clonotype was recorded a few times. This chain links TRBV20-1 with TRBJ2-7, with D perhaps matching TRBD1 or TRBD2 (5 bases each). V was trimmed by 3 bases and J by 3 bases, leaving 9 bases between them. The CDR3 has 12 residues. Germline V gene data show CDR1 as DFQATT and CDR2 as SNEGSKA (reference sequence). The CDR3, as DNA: TGCAGTGCTAGCGGGACCCTCTACGAGCAGTACTTC. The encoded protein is CSASGTLYEQYF.

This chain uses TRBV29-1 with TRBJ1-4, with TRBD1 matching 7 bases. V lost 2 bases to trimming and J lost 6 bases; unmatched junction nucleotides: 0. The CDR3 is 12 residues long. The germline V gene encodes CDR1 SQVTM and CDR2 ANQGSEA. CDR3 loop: CSVEQGDEKLFF. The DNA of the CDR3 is TGCAGCGTTGAACAGGGGGATGAAAAACTGTTTTTT.

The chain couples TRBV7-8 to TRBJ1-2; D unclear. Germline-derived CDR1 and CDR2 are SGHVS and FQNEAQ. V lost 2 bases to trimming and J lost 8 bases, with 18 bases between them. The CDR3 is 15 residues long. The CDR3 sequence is CASSLIGSALEGYTF. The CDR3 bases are TGTGCCAGCAGCTTAATAGGATCGGCCCTCGAGGGCTACACCTTC.

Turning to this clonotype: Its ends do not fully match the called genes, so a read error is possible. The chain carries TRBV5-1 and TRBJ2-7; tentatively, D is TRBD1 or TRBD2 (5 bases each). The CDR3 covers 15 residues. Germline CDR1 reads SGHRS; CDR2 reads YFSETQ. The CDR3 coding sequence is TGCGCCAGCAGCTCTGGGACGGACCCTTCCTTCGAGCAGTACTTC. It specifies CASSSGTDPSFEQYF.

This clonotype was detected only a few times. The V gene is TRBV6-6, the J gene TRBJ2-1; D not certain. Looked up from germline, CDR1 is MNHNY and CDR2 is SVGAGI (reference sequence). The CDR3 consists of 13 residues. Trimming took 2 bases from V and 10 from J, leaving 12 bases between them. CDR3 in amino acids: CASSYLEQREQFF. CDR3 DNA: TGTGCCAGCAGTTACCTCGAGCAACGGGAGCAGTTCTTC.

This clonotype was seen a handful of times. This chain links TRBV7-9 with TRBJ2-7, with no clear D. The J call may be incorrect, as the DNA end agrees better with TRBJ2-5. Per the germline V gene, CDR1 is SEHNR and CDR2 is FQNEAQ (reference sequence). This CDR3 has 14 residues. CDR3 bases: TGTGCCAGCAGCTTAGCCACCGCTCAAGAGACCCAGTACTTC. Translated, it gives CASSLATAQETQYF.

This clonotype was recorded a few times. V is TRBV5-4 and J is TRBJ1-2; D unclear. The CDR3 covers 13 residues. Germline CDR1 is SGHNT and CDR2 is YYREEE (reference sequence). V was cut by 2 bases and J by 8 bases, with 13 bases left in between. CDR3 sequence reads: CASSFRALGGYTF. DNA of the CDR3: TGTGCCAGCAGCTTCCGGGCTCTTGGGGGCTACACCTTC.

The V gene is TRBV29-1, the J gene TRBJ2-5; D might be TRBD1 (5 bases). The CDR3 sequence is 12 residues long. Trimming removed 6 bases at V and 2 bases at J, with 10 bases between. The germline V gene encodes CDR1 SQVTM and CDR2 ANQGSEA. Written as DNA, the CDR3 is TGCAGCGTATGGACAACACAAGAGACCCAGTACTTC. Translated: CSVWTTQETQYF.

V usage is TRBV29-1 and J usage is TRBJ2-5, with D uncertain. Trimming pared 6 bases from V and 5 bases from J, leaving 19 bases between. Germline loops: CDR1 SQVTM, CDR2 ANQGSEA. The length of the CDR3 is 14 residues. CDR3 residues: CSVASWTALETQYF. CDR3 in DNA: TGCAGCGTCGCCTCTTGGACGGCCTTGGAGACCCAGTACTTC.

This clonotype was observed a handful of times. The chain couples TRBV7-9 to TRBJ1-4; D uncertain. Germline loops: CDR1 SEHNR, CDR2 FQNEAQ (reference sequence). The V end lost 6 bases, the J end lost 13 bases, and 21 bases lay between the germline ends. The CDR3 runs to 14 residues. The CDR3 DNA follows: TGTGCCAGCAGTGGGCTAAGGGAAGGAGGACGACTGTTTTTT. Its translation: CASSGLREGGRLFF.

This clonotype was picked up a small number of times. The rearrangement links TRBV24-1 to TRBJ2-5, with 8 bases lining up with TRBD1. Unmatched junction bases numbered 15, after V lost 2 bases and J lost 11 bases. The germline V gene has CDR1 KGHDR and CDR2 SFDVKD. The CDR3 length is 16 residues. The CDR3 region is CATSDSHRGESAEQYF. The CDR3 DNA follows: TGTGCCACCAGTGATTCCCACAGGGGGGAGTCGGCAGAGCAGTACTTC.

As DNA, the CDR3 is TGTGCCAGCAGCCAAGGGGGTTTCGGGGGGTCCTACGAGCAGTACTTC. This translates into CASSQGGFGGSYEQYF. The chain employs TRBV3-1 and TRBJ2-7; 7 bases map to TRBD2. The CDR3 covers 16 residues. The J segment lost 1 base and the V segment lost 1 base, leaving 7 bases of the junction unmatched. CDR1 is LGHDT, CDR2 YNNKEL, per germline (reference sequence).

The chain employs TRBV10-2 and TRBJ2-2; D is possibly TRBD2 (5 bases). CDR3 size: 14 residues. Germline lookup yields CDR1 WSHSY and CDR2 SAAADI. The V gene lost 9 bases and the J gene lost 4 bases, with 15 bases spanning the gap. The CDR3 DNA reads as TGCGCCAGTGAAGAGGGCCAAGGCACCGGGGAGCTGTTTTTT. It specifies CASEEGQGTGELFF.

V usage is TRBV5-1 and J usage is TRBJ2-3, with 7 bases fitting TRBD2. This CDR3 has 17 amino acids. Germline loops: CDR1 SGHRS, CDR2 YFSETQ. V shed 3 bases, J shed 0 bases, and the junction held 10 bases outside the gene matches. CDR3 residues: CASSSHRASGSTDTQYF. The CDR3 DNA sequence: TGCGCCAGCAGCTCGCACCGGGCTAGCGGAAGCACAGATACGCAGTATTTT.